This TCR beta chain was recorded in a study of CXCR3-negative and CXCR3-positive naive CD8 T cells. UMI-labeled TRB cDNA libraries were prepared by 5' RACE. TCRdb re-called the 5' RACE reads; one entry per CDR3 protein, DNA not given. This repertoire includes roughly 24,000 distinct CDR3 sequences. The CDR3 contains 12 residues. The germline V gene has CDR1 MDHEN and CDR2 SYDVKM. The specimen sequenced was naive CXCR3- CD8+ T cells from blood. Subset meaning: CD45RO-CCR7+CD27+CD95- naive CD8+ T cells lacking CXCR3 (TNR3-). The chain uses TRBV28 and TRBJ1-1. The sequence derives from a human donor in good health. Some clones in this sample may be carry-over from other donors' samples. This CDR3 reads CASSPINTEAFF.